Listed below are T cell receptor beta chains from one sample, sequenced in a study of T cells after somatic rescue of genetic block. Profiled with immunoSEQ multiplex PCR; TCRdb holds only in-frame clones, not every one. Found here are roughly 51,000 clones, about 96% of them singletons; the top ten hold about 0.075%. Input material: peripheral blood mononuclear cells (PBMCs). Receptors were obtained from a child younger than two. CDR3s include the opening cysteine and the closing phenylalanine or tryptophan. The D gene is left open where the match is weak. The listing skips clone size in some rows; elsewhere it reads once, few, many or a size class.

TRBJ2-7,TRBD2,TRBV5-1,-,CASSLMREGQGEQYF,TGCGCCAGCAGCTTGATGCGGGAGGGCCAGGGAGAGCAGTACTTC
TRBJ2-3,TRBD1,TRBV9,-,CASSVRDRGADTQYF,TGTGCCAGCAGCGTACGCGACAGGGGGGCAGATACGCAGTATTTT
TRBJ1-4,-,TRBV5-1,-,CASSLMHANEKLFF,TGCGCCAGCAGCTTGATGCATGCTAATGAAAAACTGTTTTTT
TRBJ2-1,TRBD2,TRBV28,-,CASSVLERGYNEQFF,TGTGCCAGCAGTGTACTTGAGCGGGGCTACAATGAGCAGTTCTTC
TRBJ2-3,TRBD1,TRBV28,-,CASSSWPLGQGTDTQYF,TGTGCCAGCAGTTCTTGGCCCCTGGGACAGGGCACAGATACGCAGTATTTT
TRBJ1-1,TRBD1,TRBV2,-,CASSTQGANTEAFF,TGTGCCAGCAGTACCCAGGGGGCGAACACTGAAGCTTTCTTT
TRBJ2-5,TRBD2,TRBV12-5,-,CASGPGLVTQYF,TGTGCTAGTGGTCCGGGACTAGTGACCCAGTACTTC
TRBJ1-1,-,TRBV21-1,-,CASSRSRGTEAFF,TGTGCCAGCAGCAGATCCAGGGGCACTGAAGCTTTCTTT
TRBJ1-4,TRBD1,TRBV7-9,-,CASSLARTGLATNEKLFF,TGTGCCAGCAGCTTAGCCCGGACAGGACTAGCAACTAATGAAAAACTGTTTTTT
TRBJ1-3,TRBD1,TRBV2,-,CASRRDRAGNTIYF,TGTGCCAGCAGGCGGGACAGGGCGGGAAACACCATATATTTT
TRBJ2-7,-,TRBV2,-,CASRPGRRLYEQYF,TGTGCCAGCAGGCCGGGACGGCGGCTTTACGAGCAGTACTTC
TRBJ2-7,-,TRBV7-9,-,CASSLTTYEQYF,TGTGCCAGCAGCTTAACAACCTACGAGCAGTACTTC
TRBJ1-4,-,TRBV10-3,-,CAISDPSRLNEKLFF,TGTGCCATCAGTGACCCCAGCAGACTAAATGAAAAACTGTTTTTT
TRBJ2-2,-,TRBV6-1,-,CASLSPPSTGELFF,TGTGCCAGCCTATCTCCCCCTTCCACCGGGGAGCTGTTTTTT
TRBJ1-5,-,TRBV6-1,-,CASSERGDNQPQHF,TGTGCCAGCAGTGAAAGGGGTGACAATCAGCCCCAGCATTTT
TRBJ2-2,TRBD1,TRBV13,-,CASSPGTGGAGELFF,TGTGCCAGCAGCCCAGGGACAGGGGGCGCGGGGGAGCTGTTTTTT
TRBJ1-5,-,TRBV19,-,CASIGVGGNQPQHF,TGTGCCAGTATCGGGGTCGGGGGCAATCAGCCCCAGCATTTT
TRBJ2-6,-,TRBV7-2,-,CASSLRGVGANVLTF,TGTGCCAGCAGCCTTCGTGGGGTGGGGGCCAACGTCCTGACTTTC
TRBJ2-7,-,TRBV29-1,once,CSVATAYEQYF,TGCAGCGTTGCTACAGCCTACGAGCAGTACTTC
TRBJ2-2,TRBD2,TRBV7-2,-,CASSTASGSRTGELFF,TGTGCCAGCAGCACCGCTAGCGGGAGTCGAACCGGGGAGCTGTTTTTT
TRBJ2-1,-,TRBV6-1,-,CASSEYLRVDEQFF,TGTGCCAGCAGTGAATATCTCAGGGTAGATGAGCAGTTCTTC
TRBJ2-7,TRBD2,TRBV27,-,CASSLTSGDYEQYF,TGTGCCAGCAGTCTTACTAGCGGGGACTACGAGCAGTACTTC
TRBJ2-3,TRBD2,TRBV4-1,-,CASSQVQLAGLGDTQYF,TGCGCCAGCAGCCAAGTCCAACTAGCGGGTCTTGGAGATACGCAGTATTTT